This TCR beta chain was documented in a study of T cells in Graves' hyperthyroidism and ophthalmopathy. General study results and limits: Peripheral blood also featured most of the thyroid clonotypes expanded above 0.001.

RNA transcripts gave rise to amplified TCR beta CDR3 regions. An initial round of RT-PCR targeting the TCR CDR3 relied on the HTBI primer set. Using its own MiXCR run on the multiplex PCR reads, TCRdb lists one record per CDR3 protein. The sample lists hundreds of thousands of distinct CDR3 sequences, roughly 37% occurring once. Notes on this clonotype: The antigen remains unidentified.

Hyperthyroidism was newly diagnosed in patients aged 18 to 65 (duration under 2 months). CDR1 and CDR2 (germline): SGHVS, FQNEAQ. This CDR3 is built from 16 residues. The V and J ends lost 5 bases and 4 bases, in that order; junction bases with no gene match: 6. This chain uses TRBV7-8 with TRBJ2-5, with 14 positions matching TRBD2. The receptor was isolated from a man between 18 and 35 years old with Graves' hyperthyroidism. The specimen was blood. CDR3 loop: CASSPGLAGEGETQYF. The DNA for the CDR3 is TGTGCCAGCAGCCCGGGACTAGCGGGAGAGGGAGAGACCCAGTACTTC.